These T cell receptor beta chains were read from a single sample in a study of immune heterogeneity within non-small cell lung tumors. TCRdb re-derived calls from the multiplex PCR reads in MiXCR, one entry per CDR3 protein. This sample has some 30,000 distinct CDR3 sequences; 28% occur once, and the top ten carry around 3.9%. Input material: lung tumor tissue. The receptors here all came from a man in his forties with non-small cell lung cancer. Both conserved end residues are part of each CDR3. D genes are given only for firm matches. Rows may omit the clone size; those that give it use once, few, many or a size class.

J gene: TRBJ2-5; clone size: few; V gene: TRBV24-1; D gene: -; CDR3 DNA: TGTGCCACCAGTGAGCGGGGAGGCCTTCGGCAAGAGACCCAGTACTTC; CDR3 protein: CATSERGGLRQETQYF
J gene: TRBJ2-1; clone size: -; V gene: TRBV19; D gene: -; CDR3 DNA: TGTGCCAGTAGTGGGGCAGGGCGCCTTGGCGAGCAGTTCTTC; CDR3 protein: CASSGAGRLGEQFF
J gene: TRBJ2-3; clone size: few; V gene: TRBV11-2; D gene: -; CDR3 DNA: TGTGCCAGCAGCTCCCCCACAGGTGGAGATACGCACTATTTT; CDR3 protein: CASSSPTGGDTHYF
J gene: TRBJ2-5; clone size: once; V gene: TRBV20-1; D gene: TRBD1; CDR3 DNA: TGCAGTGCTAAAGAATTGGGGACAGGGTTACAGGAGACCCAGTACTTC; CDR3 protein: CSAKELGTGLQETQYF
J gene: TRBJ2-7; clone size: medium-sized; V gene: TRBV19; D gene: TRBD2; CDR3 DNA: TGTGCCAGTAGTAAAAAATCGGGGACTAGCGGGAGCCGCGAGCAGTACTTC; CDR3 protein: CASSKKSGTSGSREQYF
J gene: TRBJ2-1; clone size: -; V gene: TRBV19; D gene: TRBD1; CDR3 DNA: TGTTCCAGTAGTATTGTGGGACAGACCATTTACAATGAGCAGTTCTTC; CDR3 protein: CSSSIVGQTIYNEQFF
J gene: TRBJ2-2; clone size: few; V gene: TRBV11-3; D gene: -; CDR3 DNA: TGTGCCAGCAGCTTAGATGGGCCTAGTACCGGGGAGCTGTTTTTT; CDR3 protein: CASSLDGPSTGELFF
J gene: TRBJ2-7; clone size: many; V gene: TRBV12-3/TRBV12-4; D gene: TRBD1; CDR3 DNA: TGTGCCAGCAGCCCCTACGAGACAGGGATGTACGAGCAGTACTTC; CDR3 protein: CASSPYETGMYEQYF
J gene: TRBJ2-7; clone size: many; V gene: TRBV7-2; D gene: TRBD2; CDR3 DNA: TGTGCCAGCAGCACCCAGCGGGAGGGGGAGCAGTACTTC; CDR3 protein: CASSTQREGEQYF
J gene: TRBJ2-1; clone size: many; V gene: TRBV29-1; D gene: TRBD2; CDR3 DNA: TGCAGCACAGCGGGCGGGAGCGGGACTGGGGAGCAGTTCTTC; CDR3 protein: CSTAGGSGTGEQFF
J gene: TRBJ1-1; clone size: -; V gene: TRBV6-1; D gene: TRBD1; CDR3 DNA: TGTGACAGCACCAGGGGGGGGGTCACTGAAGCTTTCTTT; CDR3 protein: CDSTRGGVTEAFF
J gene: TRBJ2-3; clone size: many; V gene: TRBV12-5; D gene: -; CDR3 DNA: TGTGCTAGTGGTTTGGTAATGGGAGCGGGTGGGACAGATACGCAGTATTTT; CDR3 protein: CASGLVMGAGGTDTQYF
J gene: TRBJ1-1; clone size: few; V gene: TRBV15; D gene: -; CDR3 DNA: TGTGCCACCAGCAGAGATCTGGCAGCCGAAGCTTTCTTT; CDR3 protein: CATSRDLAAEAFF
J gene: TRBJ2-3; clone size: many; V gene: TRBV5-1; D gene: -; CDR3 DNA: TGCGCCAGCAGATCGGACGCAGGGACGCAGTATTTT; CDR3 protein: CASRSDAGTQYF
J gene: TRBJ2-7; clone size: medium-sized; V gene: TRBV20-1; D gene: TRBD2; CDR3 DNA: TGCAGTGCTAGACCGGAGCGGGAGGGACTCTGGGAGCAGTACTTC; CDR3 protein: CSARPEREGLWEQYF
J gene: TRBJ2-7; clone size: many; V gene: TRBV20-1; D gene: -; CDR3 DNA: TGCAGTGCAGCTATAGGGACCAAAAGGACCGAGCAGTACTTC; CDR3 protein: CSAAIGTKRTEQYF
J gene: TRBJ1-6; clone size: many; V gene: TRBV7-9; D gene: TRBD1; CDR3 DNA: TGTGCCAGCAGCTTAGACAGGTCAGGGGGTTCACCCCTCCACTTT; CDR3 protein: CASSLDRSGGSPLHF
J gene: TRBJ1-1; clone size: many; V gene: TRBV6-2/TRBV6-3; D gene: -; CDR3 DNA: TGTGCCAGCAGTTACGCGTTCCTGAACACTGAAGCTTTCTTT; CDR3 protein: CASSYAFLNTEAFF
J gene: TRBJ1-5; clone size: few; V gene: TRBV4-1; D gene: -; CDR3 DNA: TGCGCCAGCAGCCAAGAAGATATGCAGCCCCAGCATTTT; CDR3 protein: CASSQEDMQPQHF
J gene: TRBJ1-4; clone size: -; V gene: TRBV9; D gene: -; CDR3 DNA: TGTGCCAGCAGACCTCAGGCGGGAGCAACTAATGAAAAACTGTTTTTT; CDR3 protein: CASRPQAGATNEKLFF
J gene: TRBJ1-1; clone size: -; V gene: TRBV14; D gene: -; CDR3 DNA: TGTGTCAGCAGCCTCCCAGGAGGTCCCCGGGCGTCTGAAGCTTTCTTT; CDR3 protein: CVSSLPGGPRASEAFF
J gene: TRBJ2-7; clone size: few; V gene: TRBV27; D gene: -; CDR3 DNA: TGTGCCAGCAGGAAGAATTACGAGCAGTACTTC; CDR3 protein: CASRKNYEQYF
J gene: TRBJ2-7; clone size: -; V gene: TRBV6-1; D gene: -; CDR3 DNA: TGTGCCAGCAGTAGGGGGGAGGGGAGGGAGCAGTACTTC; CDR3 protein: CASSRGEGREQYF
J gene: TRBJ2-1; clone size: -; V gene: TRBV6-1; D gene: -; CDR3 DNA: TGTGCCAGCAGTGATTTGAGAGTTGCTACTCGCAATGAGCAGTTCTTC; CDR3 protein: CASSDLRVATRNEQFF
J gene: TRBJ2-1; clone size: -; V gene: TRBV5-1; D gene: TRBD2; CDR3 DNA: TGCGCCAGCAGCCGGAGCGGGAGAGATGAGCATTTCTTC; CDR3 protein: CASSRSGRDEHFF
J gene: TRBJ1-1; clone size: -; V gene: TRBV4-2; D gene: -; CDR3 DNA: TGTGCCATCCAAGTCGCCCAGGGGAACACTGAAGCTTTCTTT; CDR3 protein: CAIQVAQGNTEAFF
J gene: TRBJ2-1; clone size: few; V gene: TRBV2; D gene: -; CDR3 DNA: TGTGCCAGCAGTCCTGGGCAATTAGCGCCAGAGCAGTTCTTC; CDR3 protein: CASSPGQLAPEQFF
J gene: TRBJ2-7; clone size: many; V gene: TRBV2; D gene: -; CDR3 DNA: TGTGCCAGCAGTTTTCACTGGGAGCAGTACTTC; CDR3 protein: CASSFHWEQYF
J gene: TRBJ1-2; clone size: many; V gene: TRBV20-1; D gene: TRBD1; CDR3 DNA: TGCAGTGCTCTAGTACAGGGGACATTTGGGGGCTACACCTTC; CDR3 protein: CSALVQGTFGGYTF
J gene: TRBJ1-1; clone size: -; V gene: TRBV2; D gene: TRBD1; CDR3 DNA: TGTGCCAGCAGTGACCAGGGGGTAGGAACTGAAGCTTTCTTT; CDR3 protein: CASSDQGVGTEAFF
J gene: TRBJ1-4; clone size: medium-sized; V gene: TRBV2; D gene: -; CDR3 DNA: TGTGCCAGCAGCAGGGACACTAATGAAAAACTGTTTTTT; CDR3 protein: CASSRDTNEKLFF
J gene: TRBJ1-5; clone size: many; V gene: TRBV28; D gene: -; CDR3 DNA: TGTGCCAGCAGTTTCACGAGTCAGCCCCAGCATTTT; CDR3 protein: CASSFTSQPQHF
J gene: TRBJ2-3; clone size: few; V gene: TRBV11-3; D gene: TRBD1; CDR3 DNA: TGTGCCAGCAGCCTGGACAGGGCAGATACGCAGTATTTT; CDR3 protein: CASSLDRADTQYF
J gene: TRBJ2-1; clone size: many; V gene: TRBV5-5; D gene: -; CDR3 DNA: TGTGCCAGCAGCTCGGGGACCCTTCCCAATGAGCAGTTCTTC; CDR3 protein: CASSSGTLPNEQFF
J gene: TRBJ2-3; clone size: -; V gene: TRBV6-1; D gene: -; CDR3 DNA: TGTGCCAGCAGTTCCCGGGGCGTTAGCACAGATACGCAGTATTTT; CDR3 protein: CASSSRGVSTDTQYF
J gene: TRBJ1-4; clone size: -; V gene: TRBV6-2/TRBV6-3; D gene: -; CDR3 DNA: TGTGCCAGCCGTGCCCGGGCGTGGGGGGTAGTTGAAAAACTGTTTTTT; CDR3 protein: CASRARAWGVVEKLFF
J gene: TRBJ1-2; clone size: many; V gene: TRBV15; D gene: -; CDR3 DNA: TGTGCCACCAGCAGGGAATCTGGGACCGGATTTTCCGGCTACACCTTC; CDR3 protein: CATSRESGTGFSGYTF
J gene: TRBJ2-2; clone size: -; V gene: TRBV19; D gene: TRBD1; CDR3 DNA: TGTGCCAGTAGTGACAGGGGCTATAACACCGGGGAGCTGTTTTTT; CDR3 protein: CASSDRGYNTGELFF
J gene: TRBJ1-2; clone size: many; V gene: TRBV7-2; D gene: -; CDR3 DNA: TGTGCCAGCAGCTTAGTGGCAGATCCCACCTATGGCTACACCTTC; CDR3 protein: CASSLVADPTYGYTF
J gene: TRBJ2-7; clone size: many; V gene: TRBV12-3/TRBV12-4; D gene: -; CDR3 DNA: TGTGCCAGCAGTTTAGGTTACGACTACGAGCAGTACTTC; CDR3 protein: CASSLGYDYEQYF
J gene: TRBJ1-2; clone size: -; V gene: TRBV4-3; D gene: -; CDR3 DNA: TGCGCCAGCAGCCAAGGCGAGGGGGTGGACTATGGCTACACCTTC; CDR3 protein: CASSQGEGVDYGYTF
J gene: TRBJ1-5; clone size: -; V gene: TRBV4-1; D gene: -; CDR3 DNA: TGCGCCAGCAGCCAAGATGGCTGGAGTTATAGCAATCAGCCCCAGCATTTT; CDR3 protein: CASSQDGWSYSNQPQHF
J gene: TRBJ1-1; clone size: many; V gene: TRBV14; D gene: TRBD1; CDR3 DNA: TGTGCCAGCAGCCCAGGGACAGGCATGAACACTGAAGCTTTCTTT; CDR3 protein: CASSPGTGMNTEAFF
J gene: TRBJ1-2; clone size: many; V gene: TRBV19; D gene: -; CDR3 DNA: TGTGCCAGTAGTGACCGACAGGTGGGGGTCTATGGCTACACCTTC; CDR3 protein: CASSDRQVGVYGYTF
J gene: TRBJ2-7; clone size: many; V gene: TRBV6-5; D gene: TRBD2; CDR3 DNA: TGTGCCAGCAGTTACTCGACTACTAGCGCGCCGTACGAGCAGTACTTC; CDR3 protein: CASSYSTTSAPYEQYF
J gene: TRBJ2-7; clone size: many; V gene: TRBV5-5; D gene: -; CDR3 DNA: TGTGCCAGCAGCTTGGGGTGGCATGAGCAGTACTTC; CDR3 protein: CASSLGWHEQYF
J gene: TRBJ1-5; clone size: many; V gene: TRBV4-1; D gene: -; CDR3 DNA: TGCGCCAGCAGCCAAGGATACGATCAGCCCCAGCATTTT; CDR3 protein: CASSQGYDQPQHF